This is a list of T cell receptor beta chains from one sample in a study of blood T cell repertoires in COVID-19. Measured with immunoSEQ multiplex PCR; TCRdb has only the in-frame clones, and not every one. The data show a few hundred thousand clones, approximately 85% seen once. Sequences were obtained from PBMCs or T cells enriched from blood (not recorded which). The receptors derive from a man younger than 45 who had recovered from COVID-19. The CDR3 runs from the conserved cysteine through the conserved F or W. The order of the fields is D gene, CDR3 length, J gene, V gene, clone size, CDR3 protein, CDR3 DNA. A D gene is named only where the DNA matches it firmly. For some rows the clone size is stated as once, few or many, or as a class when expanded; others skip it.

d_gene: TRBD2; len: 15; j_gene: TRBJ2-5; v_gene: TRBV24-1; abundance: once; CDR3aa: CATSDRAGYQETQYF; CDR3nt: TGTGCCACCAGTGATCGAGCGGGGTACCAAGAGACCCAGTACTTC
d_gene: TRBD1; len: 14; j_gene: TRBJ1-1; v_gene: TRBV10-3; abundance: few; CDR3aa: CAIRPLTGGTEAFF; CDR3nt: TGTGCCATCAGGCCCCTGACAGGGGGCACTGAAGCTTTCTTT
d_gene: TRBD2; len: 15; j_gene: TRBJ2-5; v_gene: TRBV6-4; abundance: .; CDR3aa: CASSSTSGGQETQYF; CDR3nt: TGTGCCAGCAGTTCCACTAGCGGGGGGCAAGAGACCCAGTACTTC
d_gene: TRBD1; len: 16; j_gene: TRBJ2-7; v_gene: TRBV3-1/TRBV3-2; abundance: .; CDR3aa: CASSQDLGGTGLEQYF; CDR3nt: TGTGCCAGCAGCCAAGATCTAGGCGGGACAGGACTCGAGCAGTACTTC
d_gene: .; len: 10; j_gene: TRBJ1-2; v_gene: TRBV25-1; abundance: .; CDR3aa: CASGSVLITF; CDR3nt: TGTGCCAGCGGTTCGGTCCTCATCACCTTC
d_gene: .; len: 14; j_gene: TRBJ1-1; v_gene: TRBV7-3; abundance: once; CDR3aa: CASSSMGGNTEAFF; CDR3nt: TGTGCCAGCAGCTCAATGGGAGGAAACACTGAAGCTTTCTTT
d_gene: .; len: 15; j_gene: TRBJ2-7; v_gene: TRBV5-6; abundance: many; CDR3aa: CASTTTIGVSYEQYF; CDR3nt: TGTGCCAGCACAACGACAATCGGGGTAAGCTACGAGCAGTACTTC
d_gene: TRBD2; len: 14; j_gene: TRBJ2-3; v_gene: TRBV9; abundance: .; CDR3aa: CASSLGTSVDTQYF; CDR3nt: TGTGCCAGCAGCCTCGGGACTAGCGTCGATACGCAGTATTTT
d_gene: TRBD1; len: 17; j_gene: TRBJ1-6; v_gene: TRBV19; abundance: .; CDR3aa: CASSQDTWTGLGSPLHF; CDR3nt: TGTGCCAGTAGCCAGGATACTTGGACAGGGCTGGGTTCACCCCTCCACTTT
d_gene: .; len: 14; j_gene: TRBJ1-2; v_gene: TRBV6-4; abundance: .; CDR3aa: CASSDLGHTDGYTF; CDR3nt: TGTGCCAGCAGTGACCTGGGACACACTGATGGCTACACCTTC
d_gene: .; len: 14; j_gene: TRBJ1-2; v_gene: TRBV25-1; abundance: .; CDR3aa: CASSRQNLNYGYTF; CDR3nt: TGTGCCAGCAGTAGACAGAATTTAAACTATGGCTACACCTTC
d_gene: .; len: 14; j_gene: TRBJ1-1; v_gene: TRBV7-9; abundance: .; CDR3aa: CASSRGGTNTEAFF; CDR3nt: TGTGCCAGCAGCCGGGGAGGGACGAACACTGAAGCTTTCTTT
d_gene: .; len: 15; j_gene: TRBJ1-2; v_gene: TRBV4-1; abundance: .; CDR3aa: CASSQARSEAVGYTF; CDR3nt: TGCGCCAGCAGCCAAGCCCGATCGGAGGCGGTCGGCTACACCTTC
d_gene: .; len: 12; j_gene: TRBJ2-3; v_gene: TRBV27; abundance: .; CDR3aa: CASSPGQGTQYF; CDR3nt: TGTGCCAGCAGTCCGGGTCAAGGTACGCAGTATTTT
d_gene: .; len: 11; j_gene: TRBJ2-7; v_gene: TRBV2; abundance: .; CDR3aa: CASSEYHEQYF; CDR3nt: TGTGCCAGCAGTGAATATCACGAGCAGTACTTC
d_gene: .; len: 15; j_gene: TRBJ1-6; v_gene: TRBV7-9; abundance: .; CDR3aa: CASSFPGVGTSPLHF; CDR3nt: TGTGCCAGCAGTTTCCCCGGGGTGGGTACGTCACCCCTCCACTTT
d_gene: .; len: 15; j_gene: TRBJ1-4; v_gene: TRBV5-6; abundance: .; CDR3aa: CASSLVGHLGGKLFF; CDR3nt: TGTGCCAGCAGCTTGGTGGGCCACCTCGGTGGAAAACTGTTTTTT
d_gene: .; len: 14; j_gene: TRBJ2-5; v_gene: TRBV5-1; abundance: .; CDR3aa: CASSLTADQETQYF; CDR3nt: TGCGCCAGCAGCTTGACGGCGGACCAAGAGACCCAGTACTTC
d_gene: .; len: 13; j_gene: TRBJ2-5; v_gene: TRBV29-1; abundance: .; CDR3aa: CSVEGGSKETQYF; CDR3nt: TGCAGCGTTGAGGGTGGGAGCAAAGAGACCCAGTACTTC
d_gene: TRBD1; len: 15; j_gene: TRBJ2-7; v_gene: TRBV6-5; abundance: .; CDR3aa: CASSSSGTGFNEQYF; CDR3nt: TGTGCCAGCAGTTCGTCCGGGACAGGGTTCAACGAGCAGTACTTC
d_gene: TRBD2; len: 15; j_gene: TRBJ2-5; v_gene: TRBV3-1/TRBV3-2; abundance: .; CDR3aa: CASSPILAAQRTQYF; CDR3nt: TGTGCCAGCAGTCCAATACTAGCGGCCCAGCGGACCCAGTACTTC
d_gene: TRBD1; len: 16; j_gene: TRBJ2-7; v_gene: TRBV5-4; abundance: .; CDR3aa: CASSPKAGQGTYEQYF; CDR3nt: TGTGCCAGCAGCCCGAAGGCCGGACAGGGGACCTACGAGCAGTACTTC
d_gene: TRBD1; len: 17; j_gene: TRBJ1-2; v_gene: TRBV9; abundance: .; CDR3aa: CASSGGTGGGWNYGYTF; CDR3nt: TGTGCCAGCAGCGGCGGGACAGGGGGAGGATGGAACTATGGCTACACCTTC
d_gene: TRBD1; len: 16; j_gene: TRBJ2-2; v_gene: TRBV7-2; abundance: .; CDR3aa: CASSGRRQGNTGELFF; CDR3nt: TGTGCCAGCAGCGGACGAAGACAGGGGAACACCGGGGAGCTGTTTTTT
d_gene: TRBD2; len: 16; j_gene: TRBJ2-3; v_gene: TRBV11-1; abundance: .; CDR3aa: CASSSLAGVRVDTQYF; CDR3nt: TGTGCCAGCAGCTCTCTAGCGGGCGTTCGGGTAGATACGCAGTATTTT
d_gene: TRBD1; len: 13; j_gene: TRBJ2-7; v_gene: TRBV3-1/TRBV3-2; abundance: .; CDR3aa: CASSQQRTGEQYF; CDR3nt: TGTGCCAGCAGCCAACAAAGGACAGGCGAGCAGTACTTC
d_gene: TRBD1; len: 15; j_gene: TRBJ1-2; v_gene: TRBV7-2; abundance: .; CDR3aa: CASSLTGQPSNGYTF; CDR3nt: TGTGCCAGCAGCTTAACGGGACAGCCATCTAATGGCTACACCTTC
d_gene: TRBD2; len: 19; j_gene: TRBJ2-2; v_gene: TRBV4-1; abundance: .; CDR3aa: CASSQFLAGANANTGELFF; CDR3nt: TGCGCCAGCAGCCAATTCCTAGCGGGGGCCAACGCGAACACCGGGGAGCTGTTTTTT
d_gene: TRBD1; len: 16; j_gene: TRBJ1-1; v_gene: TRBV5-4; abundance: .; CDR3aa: CASSLALTGVDAEAFF; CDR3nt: TGTGCCAGCAGTCTGGCCCTCACAGGGGTTGACGCTGAAGCTTTCTTT
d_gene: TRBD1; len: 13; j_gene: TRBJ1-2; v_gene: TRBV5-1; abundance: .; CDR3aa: CASSLGQGEGYTF; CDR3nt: TGCGCCAGCAGCTTGGGACAGGGAGAAGGCTACACCTTC
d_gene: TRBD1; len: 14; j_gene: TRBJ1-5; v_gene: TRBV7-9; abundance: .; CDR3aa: CASSGTDSNQPQHF; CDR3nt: TGTGCCAGCAGCGGGACAGATAGCAATCAGCCCCAGCATTTT
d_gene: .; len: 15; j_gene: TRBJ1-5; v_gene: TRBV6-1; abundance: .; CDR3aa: CASSESARSNQPQHF; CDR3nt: TGTGCCAGCAGTGAATCCGCACGGAGCAATCAGCCCCAGCATTTT